The clone carrying this TCR beta chain has a handful of counts. Its antigen is unknown. Following RNA extraction, reverse transcription yielded cDNA that acted as the sequencing template. Clones were read by immunoSEQ multiplex PCR, and TCRdb kept only the in-frame ones, dropping some. The table has about 64,000 clones, about 40% seen once. Sampling of alopecia areata patients yielded lesional scalp punch biopsies as well as peripheral blood. V shed 4 bases and J 2 bases; nucleotides not matched to a gene: 10. Germline CDR1 is SGHRS and CDR2 is YFSETQ. The CDR3 covers 16 residues. This sample stems from a study of CD8+ T cells in alopecia areata. Study-wide points: Relative to mice, TCR sharing across patients was less clear, a difference possibly HLA-related. Lesional scalp exceeded normal scalp in clonality, especially in alopecia totalis/universalis.

V and J are TRBV5-1 and TRBJ2-3, with TRBD1 matching 7 bases. The sequenced sample consisted of NKG2D-low CD8+ T cells sorted from blood. This clonotype was sampled from a human donor with alopecia areata. This CDR3 reads CASSPLEGAATDTQYF. The CDR3 nucleotides are TGCGCCAGCAGCCCGCTTGAGGGGGCCGCCACAGATACGCAGTATTTT.